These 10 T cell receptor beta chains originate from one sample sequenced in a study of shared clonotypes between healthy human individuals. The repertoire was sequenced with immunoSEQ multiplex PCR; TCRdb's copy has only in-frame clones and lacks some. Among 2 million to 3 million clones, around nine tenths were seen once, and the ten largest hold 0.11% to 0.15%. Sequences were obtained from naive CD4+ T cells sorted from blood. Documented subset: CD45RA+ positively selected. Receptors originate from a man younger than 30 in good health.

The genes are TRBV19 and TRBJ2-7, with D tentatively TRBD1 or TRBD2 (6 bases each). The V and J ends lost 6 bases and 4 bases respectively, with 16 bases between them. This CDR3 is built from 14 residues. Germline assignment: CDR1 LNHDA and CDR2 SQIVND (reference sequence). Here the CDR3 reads CASSPPGAYYEQYF. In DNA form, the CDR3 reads TGTGCCAGTAGCCCGCCGGGGGCTTATTACGAGCAGTACTTC.

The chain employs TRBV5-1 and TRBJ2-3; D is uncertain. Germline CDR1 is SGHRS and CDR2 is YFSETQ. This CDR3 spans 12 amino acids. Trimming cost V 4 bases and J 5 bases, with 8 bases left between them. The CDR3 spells CASSRERDTQYF. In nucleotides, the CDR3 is TGCGCCAGCAGCAGAGAAAGAGATACGCAGTATTTT.

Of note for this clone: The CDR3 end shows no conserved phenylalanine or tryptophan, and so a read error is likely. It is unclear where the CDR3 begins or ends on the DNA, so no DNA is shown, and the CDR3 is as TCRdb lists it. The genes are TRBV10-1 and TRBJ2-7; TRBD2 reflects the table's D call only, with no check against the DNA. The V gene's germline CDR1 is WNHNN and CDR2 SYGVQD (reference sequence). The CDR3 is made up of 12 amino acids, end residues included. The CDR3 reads CASVGVSEIHSL.

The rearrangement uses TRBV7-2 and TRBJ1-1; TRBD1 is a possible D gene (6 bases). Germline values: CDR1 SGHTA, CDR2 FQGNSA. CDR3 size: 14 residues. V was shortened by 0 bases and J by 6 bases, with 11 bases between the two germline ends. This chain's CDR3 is CASSLAGGRAEAFF. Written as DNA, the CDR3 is TGTGCCAGCAGCTTAGCAGGGGGTCGGGCTGAAGCTTTCTTT.

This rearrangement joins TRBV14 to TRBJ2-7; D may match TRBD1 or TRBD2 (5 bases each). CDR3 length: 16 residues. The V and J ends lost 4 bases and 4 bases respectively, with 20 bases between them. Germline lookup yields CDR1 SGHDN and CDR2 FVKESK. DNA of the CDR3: TGTGCCAGCAGCCCAGACGGTCCACGGGGCATATACGAGCAGTACTTC. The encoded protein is CASSPDGPRGIYEQYF.

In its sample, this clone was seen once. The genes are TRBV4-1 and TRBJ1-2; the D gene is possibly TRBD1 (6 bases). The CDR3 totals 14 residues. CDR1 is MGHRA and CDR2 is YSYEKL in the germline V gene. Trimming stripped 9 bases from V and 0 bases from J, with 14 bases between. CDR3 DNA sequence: TGCGCCAGTACCCGGACAGAATCTAACTATGGCTACACCTTC. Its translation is CASTRTESNYGYTF.

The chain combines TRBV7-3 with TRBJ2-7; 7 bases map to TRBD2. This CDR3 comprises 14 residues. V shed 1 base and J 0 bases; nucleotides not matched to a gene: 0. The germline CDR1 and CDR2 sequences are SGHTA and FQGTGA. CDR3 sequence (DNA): TGTGCCAGCAGCTTAAGCGGGGGCTCCTACGAGCAGTACTTC. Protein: CASSLSGGSYEQYF.

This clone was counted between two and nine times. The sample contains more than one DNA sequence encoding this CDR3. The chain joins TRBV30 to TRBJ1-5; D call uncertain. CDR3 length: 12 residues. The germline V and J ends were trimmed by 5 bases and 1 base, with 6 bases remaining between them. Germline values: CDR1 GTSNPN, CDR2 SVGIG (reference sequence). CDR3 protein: CAWARSNQPQHF. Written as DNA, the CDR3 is TGTGCCTGGGCTCGGAGCAATCAGCCCCAGCATTTT.

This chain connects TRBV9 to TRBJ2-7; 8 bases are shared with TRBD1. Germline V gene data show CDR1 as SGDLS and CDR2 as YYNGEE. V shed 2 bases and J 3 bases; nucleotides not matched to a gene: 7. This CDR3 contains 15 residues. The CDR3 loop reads CASSVGGQANYEQYF. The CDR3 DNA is TGTGCCAGCAGCGTTGGGGGACAGGCGAACTACGAGCAGTACTTC.

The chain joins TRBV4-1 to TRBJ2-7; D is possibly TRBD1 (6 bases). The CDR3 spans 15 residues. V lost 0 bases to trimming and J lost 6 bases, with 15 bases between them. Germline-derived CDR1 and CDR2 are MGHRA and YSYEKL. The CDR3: CASSQDLQGWSEQYF. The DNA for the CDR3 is TGCGCCAGCAGCCAAGATTTACAGGGCTGGAGCGAGCAGTACTTC.